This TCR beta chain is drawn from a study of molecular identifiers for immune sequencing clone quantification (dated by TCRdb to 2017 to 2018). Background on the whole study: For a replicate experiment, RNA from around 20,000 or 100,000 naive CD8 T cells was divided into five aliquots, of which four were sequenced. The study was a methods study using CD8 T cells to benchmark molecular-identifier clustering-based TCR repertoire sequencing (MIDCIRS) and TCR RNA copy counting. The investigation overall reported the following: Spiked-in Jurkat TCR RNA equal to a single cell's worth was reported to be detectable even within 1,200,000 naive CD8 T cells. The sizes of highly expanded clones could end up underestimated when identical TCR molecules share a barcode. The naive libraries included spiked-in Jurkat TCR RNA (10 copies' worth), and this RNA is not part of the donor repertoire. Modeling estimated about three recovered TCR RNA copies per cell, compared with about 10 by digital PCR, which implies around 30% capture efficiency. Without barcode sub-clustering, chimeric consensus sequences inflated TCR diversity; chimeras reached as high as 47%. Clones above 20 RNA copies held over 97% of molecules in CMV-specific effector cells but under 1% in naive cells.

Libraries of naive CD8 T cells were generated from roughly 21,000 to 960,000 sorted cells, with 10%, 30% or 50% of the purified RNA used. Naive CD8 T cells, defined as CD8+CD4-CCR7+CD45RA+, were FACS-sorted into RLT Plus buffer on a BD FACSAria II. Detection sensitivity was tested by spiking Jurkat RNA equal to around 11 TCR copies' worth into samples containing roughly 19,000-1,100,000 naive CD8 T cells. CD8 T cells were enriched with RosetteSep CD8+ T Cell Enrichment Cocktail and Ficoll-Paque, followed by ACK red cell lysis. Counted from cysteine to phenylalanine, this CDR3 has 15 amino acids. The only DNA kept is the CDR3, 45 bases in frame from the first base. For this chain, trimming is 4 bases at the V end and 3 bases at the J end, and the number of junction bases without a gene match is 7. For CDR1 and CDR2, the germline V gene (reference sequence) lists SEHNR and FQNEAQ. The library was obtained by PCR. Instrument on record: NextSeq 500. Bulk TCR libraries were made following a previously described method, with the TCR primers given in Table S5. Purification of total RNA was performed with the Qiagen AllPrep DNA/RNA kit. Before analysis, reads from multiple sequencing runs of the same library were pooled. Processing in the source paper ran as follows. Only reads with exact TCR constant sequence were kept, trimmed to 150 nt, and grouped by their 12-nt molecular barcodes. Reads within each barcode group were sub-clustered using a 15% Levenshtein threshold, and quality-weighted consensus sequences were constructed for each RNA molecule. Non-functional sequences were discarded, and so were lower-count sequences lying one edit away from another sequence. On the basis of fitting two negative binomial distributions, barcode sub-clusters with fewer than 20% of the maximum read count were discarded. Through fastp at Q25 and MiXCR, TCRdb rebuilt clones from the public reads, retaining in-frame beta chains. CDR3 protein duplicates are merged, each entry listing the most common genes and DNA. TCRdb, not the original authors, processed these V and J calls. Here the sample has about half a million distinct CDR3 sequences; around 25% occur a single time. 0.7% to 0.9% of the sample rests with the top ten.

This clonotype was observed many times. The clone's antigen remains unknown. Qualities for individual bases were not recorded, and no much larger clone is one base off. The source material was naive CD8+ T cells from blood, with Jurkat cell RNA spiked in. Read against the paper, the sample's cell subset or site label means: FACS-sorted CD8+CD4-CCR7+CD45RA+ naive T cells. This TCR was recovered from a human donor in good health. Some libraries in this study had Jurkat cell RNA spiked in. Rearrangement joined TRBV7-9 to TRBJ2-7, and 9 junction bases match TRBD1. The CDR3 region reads CASSYGTGLLYEQYF. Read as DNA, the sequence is TGTGCCAGCAGCTACGGGACAGGGCTGCTCTACGAGCAGTACTTC.